This passage covers 21 T cell receptor beta chains from one sample sequenced in a study of blood T cells in healthy people across ages. The authors ran a second PCR of about 7 to 12 cycles using a sample-barcoded 5' primer and a J-beta primer mix. TCRdb itself ran the 5' RACE reads through MiXCR, one entry per CDR3 protein. The sample comprises approximately 1.5 million distinct CDR3 sequences, around 36% of which are singletons, and approximately 10% rests with the top ten. Sequencing was done on a sample of blood. These receptors were obtained from a woman between 25 and 40 years old in good health.

This rearrangement joins TRBV6-2 or TRBV6-3 to TRBJ1-1; no clear D. The CDR3 has 15 amino acids. The germline gives CDR1 MNHEY, CDR2 SVGEGT. Trimming removed 4 bases from V and 0 bases from J, with 12 bases in between. CDR3: CASSLARNVNTEAFF. The CDR3 DNA sequence: TGTGCCAGCAGTTTAGCCCGGAACGTGAACACTGAAGCTTTCTTT.

This clonotype was recorded a few times. The chain recombines TRBV27 with TRBJ1-2; TRBD1 matches at 7 bases. In germline, CDR1 is MNHEY, CDR2 SMNVEV (reference sequence). The junction had 15 bases not matched to a gene; V was cut back by 2 bases and J by 6 bases. The CDR3 runs 17 residues. In DNA form, the CDR3 reads TGTGCCAGCAGTTTAACAGGGGCTCATCAGCTCCTCGATGGCTACACCTTC. Its translation: CASSLTGAHQLLDGYTF.

This chain joins TRBV4-2 and TRBJ2-1; the match to TRBD2 covers 7 bases. The CDR3 totals 16 residues. Germline loops: CDR1 LGHNA, CDR2 YNFKEQ. With V trimmed by 0 bases and J by 6 bases, 8 bases remained unmatched. CDR3: CASSQESSGTPNEQFF. CDR3 nucleotide sequence: TGTGCCAGCAGCCAAGAGTCTAGCGGAACCCCCAATGAGCAGTTCTTC.

This clonotype was seen more than once but under ten times. This chain links TRBV7-9 with TRBJ1-1; D is unclear. The germline V gene encodes CDR1 SEHNR and CDR2 FQNEAQ (reference sequence). Deletions cut 3 bases from V and 0 bases from J, with 8 bases between. The CDR3 is 14 residues long. The CDR3 coding sequence is TGTGCCAGCAGCTTTGGAGATATGAACACTGAAGCTTTCTTT. As protein: CASSFGDMNTEAFF.

This chain connects TRBV9 to TRBJ2-3; D may be TRBD1 or TRBD2 (5 bases each). Between the trimmed V and J ends, which lost 3 bases and 3 bases, there was a span of 11 bases. CDR3 length: 14 residues. CDR1 is SGDLS, CDR2 YYNGEE, per germline. The CDR3 bases are TGTGCCAGCAGCGACCGGGACCGGACAGATACGCAGTATTTT. This encodes CASSDRDRTDTQYF.

About this clonotype: One end of the junction is discordant with germline, which a read error may explain. The V gene is TRBV28, the J gene TRBJ2-3; 10 bases line up with TRBD2. Per the germline V gene, CDR1 is MDHEN and CDR2 is SYDVKM. This CDR3 contains 14 residues. The CDR3, as DNA: TGTGCCAGCAGCTCTAGCGGGAGAACAGATACGCGGTATTTT. It yields the protein CASSSSGRTDTRYF.

Concerning this clonotype itself: An end of the junction differs from the germline gene, which may be a read error. The chain carries TRBV4-1 and TRBJ1-6; D possibly corresponds to TRBD1 (5 bases). CDR3 length: 14 amino acids. Germline V gene data show CDR1 as MGHRA and CDR2 as YSYEKL. The CDR3: CASSQDGAVPPLYF. The DNA of the CDR3 is TGCGCCAGCAGCCAAGATGGGGCGGTTCCACCCCTCTACTTT.

This CDR3 reads CANRLLLAELLTFSYNEQFF. CDR3 sequence (DNA): TGTGCCAACAGACTACTACTAGCGGAGCTTTTAACTTTCTCCTACAATGAGCAGTTCTTC. V usage is TRBV7-9 and J usage is TRBJ2-1, with 8 bases matching TRBD2. The V and J ends lost 10 bases and 0 bases, in that order; junction bases with no gene match: 23. Germline loops: CDR1 SEHNR, CDR2 FQNEAQ (reference sequence). This CDR3 contains 20 residues.

V usage is TRBV6-4 and J usage is TRBJ2-5; the D gene is possibly TRBD2 (5 bases). Germline V lookup: CDR1 MRHNA, CDR2 SNTAGT. The CDR3 has 12 amino acids. V was shortened by 10 bases and J by 11 bases, with 20 bases between the two germline ends. CDR3 amino acids: CAIRLSSGGQYF. CDR3 coding DNA: TGTGCCATCAGACTGTCTTCCGGCGGGCAGTACTTC.

The J gene is TRBJ2-5, the V gene TRBV27; TRBD1 is a possible D gene (5 bases). The ends were cut back, 4 bases at V and 5 bases at J, with 14 bases in the middle. This CDR3 region has 14 residues. Germline CDR1 MNHEY, CDR2 SMNVEV (reference sequence). CDR3 in DNA: TGTGCCAGCAGTTCCCAGGGTCCGGGTGAGACCCAGTACTTC. Protein sequence: CASSSQGPGETQYF.

This rearrangement joins TRBV5-8 to TRBJ2-6, with 11 nucleotides matching TRBD1. Looked up from germline, CDR1 is SGHTS and CDR2 is YDEGEE. Trimming at V came to 4 bases and at J to 10 bases, leaving 7 bases not matched to a gene. The CDR3 is 15 amino acids. The CDR3: CASSKWTGGRNVLTF. CDR3 in DNA: TGTGCCAGCAGCAAATGGACAGGGGGCAGGAACGTCCTGACTTTC.

The V call is TRBV6-2 or TRBV6-3, the J call TRBJ1-6; no clear D gene. Germline lookup yields CDR1 MNHEY and CDR2 SVGEGT. The CDR3 totals 15 residues. V was clipped by 5 bases and J by 7 bases, with 15 bases between them. The chain's CDR3 is CASSLGAPWNSPLHF. DNA for the CDR3: TGTGCCAGCAGTCTTGGAGCTCCCTGGAATTCACCCCTCCACTTT.

V usage is TRBV5-1 and J usage is TRBJ2-2; tentatively, D is TRBD1 or TRBD2 (6 bases each). Germline V gives CDR1 SGHRS, CDR2 YFSETQ. The V end lost 4 bases, the J end lost 1 base, and 14 bases lay between the germline ends. The length of the CDR3 is 16 residues. The CDR3 nucleotides are TGCGCCAGCAGCCCCCAACAGGGACTGAACACCGGGGAGCTGTTTTTT. It codes for CASSPQQGLNTGELFF.

The chain uses TRBV20-1 and TRBJ2-7; tentative D call: TRBD2 (5 bases). Germline CDR1 reads DFQATT; CDR2 reads SNEGSKA (reference sequence). Trimming left V 3 bases short and J 0 bases short, with 18 bases between. This CDR3 spans 16 amino acids. The CDR3 bases are TGCAGTGCTAGGCCCTCCCAGCGGAGCTTCTCCTACGAGCAGTACTTC. The encoded protein is CSARPSQRSFSYEQYF.

Many counts were recorded for this clonotype. The genes are TRBV20-1 and TRBJ2-1; the match to TRBD2 covers 7 bases. Germline V gene sequence: CDR1 DFQATT, CDR2 SNEGSKA (reference sequence). Trimming removed 5 bases from V and 3 bases from J; junction bases left unmatched: 13. The CDR3 length is 16 residues. This CDR3 reads CSAALGAGVGYNEQFF. In nucleotides, the CDR3 is TGCAGTGCTGCCCTCGGCGCGGGAGTAGGCTACAATGAGCAGTTCTTC.

This clonotype was detected only once. No conserved phenylalanine or tryptophan ends this CDR3, so it is likely a read error. The chain couples TRBV29-1 to TRBJ2-2; D is undetermined. Germline V gene lookup returns CDR1 SQVTM and CDR2 ANQGSEA. The CDR3 covers 12 residues. V lost 5 bases and J lost 3, with 7 bases in between. For the CDR3, the DNA is TGCAGCGTTAAACTGGACACCGGGGAGCTGTTTTGT. It codes for CSVKLDTGELFC.

This rearrangement joins TRBV7-3 to TRBJ2-3, with 11 bases matching TRBD2. CDR3 length: 19 amino acids. Germline CDR1 reads SGHTA; CDR2 reads FQGTGA. V lost 5 bases and J lost 1; bases outside the gene matches: 14. The CDR3 is CASSLSLAGGPYGTDTQYF. DNA of the CDR3: TGTGCCAGCAGCCTGTCCTTAGCGGGGGGGCCTTATGGCACAGATACGCAGTATTTT.

CDR3 sequence (DNA): TGTGCCAGCAGTTTTTCTAGTCCCGGGACAGGGGCGTGGGAGACCCAGTACTTC. It yields the protein CASSFSSPGTGAWETQYF. The chain recombines TRBV27 with TRBJ2-5; 10 bases fit TRBD1. The length of the CDR3 is 18 residues. V shed 3 bases, J shed 5 bases, and the junction held 15 bases outside the gene matches. The germline CDR1 and CDR2 sequences are MNHEY and SMNVEV (reference sequence).

This clonotype was picked up many times. The DNA for the CDR3 is TGTGCCAGCAGCCGGGTTGGGAGCACAGATACGCAGTATTTT. Translating it yields CASSRVGSTDTQYF. The J gene is TRBJ2-3, the V gene TRBV7-2; no definite D call. With 5 bases removed from V and 0 bases from J, the gap between germline ends came to 9 bases. The germline CDR1 and CDR2 sequences are SGHTA and FQGNSA. CDR3 length: 14 residues.

The chain couples TRBV29-1 to TRBJ2-1; D not resolved. This CDR3 is 11 amino acids long. V was cut by 8 bases and J by 7 bases, with 12 bases left in between. Germline CDR1 and CDR2: SQVTM and ANQGSEA. The DNA for the CDR3 is TGCAGCTCCATAGTGGGTAATGAGCAGTTCTTC. Its protein is CSSIVGNEQFF.

This clonotype came up a few times. The J gene is TRBJ1-2, the V gene TRBV15; the D gene is possibly TRBD1 (5 bases). The CDR3 sequence is 14 residues long. Trimming took 5 bases from V and 4 from J, leaving 14 bases between them. Germline CDR1 reads LNHNV; CDR2 reads YYDKDF (reference sequence). The CDR3 here is CATSRFQGPYGYTF. In nucleotides, the CDR3 is TGTGCCACCAGCCGATTTCAGGGTCCCTATGGCTACACCTTC.